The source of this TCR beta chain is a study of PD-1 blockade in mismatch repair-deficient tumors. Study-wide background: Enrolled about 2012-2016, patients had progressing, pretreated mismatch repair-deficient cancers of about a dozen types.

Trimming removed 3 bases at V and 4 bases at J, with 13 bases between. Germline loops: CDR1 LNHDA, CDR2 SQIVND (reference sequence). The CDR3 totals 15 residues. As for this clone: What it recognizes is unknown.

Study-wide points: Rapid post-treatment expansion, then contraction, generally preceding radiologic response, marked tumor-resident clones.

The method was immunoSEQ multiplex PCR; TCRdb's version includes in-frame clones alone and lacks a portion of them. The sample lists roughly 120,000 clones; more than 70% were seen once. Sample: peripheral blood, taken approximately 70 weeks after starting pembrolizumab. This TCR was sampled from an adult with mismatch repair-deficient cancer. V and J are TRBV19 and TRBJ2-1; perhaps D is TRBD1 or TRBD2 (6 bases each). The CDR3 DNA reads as TGTGCCAGTAGTATTGTGGGGGGCGAGTACAATGAGCAGTTCTTC. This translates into CASSIVGGEYNEQFF.